One T cell receptor (beta chain) is described in this entry. What it binds is not known. The germline CDR1 and CDR2 sequences are MNHEY and SMNVEV (reference sequence). The length of the CDR3 is 17 residues. Trimming took 6 bases from V and 2 from J; bases not matched to a gene: 13. Sequencing used immunoSEQ multiplex PCR; TCRdb keeps in-frame clones, though not all of them. The sample contains 150,000 to 200,000 clones, more than 70% of which appear only once. This specimen belongs to a study of T cell responses to AZD1222 COVID-19 vaccine. Points from the study as a whole: Donors in the cohort were predominantly white British and more often female, and clonal diversity was possibly underestimated. Repertoires were sampled only after the peak T cell response. After two AZD1222 doses, spike-specific TCR breadth and depth rose versus day 0. Only a handful of people who got AZD1222 tested seropositive at baseline.

The chain links TRBV27 to TRBJ2-1; TRBD2 matches at 7 bases. The starting material was peripheral blood, obtained on day 0 of AZD1222 vaccination. This sequence was found in an adult in good health. CDR3: CASSRRRGKGPYNEQFF. The CDR3 DNA reads TGTGCCAGCAGCCGGAGGCGGGGGAAGGGCCCCTACAATGAGCAGTTCTTC.